The rows below give T cell receptor beta chains drawn from one sample of a study of immune cell composition in non-small cell lung cancer. Using immunoSEQ multiplex PCR, the repertoire was profiled, and TCRdb retains in-frame clones only, with some absent. The sample shows around 10,000 clones, 70% to 85% of them seen only once. The sample comprised non-adjacent lung tissue. These receptors came from a human donor with non-small cell lung cancer. Both conserved end residues are part of each CDR3. D genes are given only for firm matches. Clone size appears in some rows only: once, few, many, or a class for an expanded clone.

v_gene: TRBV18; abundance: NA; j_gene: TRBJ2-1; d_gene: NA; CDR3aa: CASSPRGINEQFF; CDR3nt: TGTGCCAGCTCACCAAGAGGCATTAATGAGCAGTTCTTC
v_gene: TRBV30; abundance: NA; j_gene: TRBJ1-5; d_gene: TRBD1; CDR3aa: CAWSFRGASNQPQHF; CDR3nt: TGTGCCTGGAGTTTCAGGGGGGCTAGCAATCAGCCCCAGCATTTT
v_gene: TRBV6-4; abundance: NA; j_gene: TRBJ2-3; d_gene: NA; CDR3aa: CASSRQGEDTQYF; CDR3nt: TGTGCCAGCAGTCGTCAGGGAGAAGATACGCAGTATTTT
v_gene: TRBV6-6; abundance: few; j_gene: TRBJ2-1; d_gene: TRBD2; CDR3aa: CASEGRAGENEQFF; CDR3nt: TGTGCCAGCGAGGGGAGAGCGGGAGAGAATGAGCAGTTCTTC
v_gene: TRBV28; abundance: NA; j_gene: TRBJ2-3; d_gene: NA; CDR3aa: CASRGGWVGDTQYF; CDR3nt: TGTGCCAGCAGGGGCGGGTGGGTTGGAGATACGCAGTATTTT
v_gene: TRBV6-4; abundance: NA; j_gene: TRBJ2-7; d_gene: NA; CDR3aa: CARSVGGTREQYF; CDR3nt: TGTGCCAGAAGTGTGGGGGGGACAAGAGAGCAGTACTTC
v_gene: TRBV6-1; abundance: few; j_gene: TRBJ1-6; d_gene: NA; CDR3aa: CASSELGGPNSPLHF; CDR3nt: TGTGCCAGCAGTGAACTGGGCGGGCCTAATTCACCCCTCCACTTT
v_gene: TRBV4-1; abundance: NA; j_gene: TRBJ2-5; d_gene: TRBD1; CDR3aa: CASSQEGRDRETQYF; CDR3nt: TGCGCCAGCAGCCAAGAAGGCAGGGACAGGGAGACCCAGTACTTC
v_gene: TRBV20-1; abundance: medium-sized; j_gene: TRBJ1-1; d_gene: NA; CDR3aa: CSASPSTEAFF; CDR3nt: TGCAGTGCAAGCCCGTCCACTGAAGCTTTCTTT
v_gene: TRBV10-3; abundance: NA; j_gene: TRBJ1-2; d_gene: TRBD1; CDR3aa: CAISEEGQASYYGYTF; CDR3nt: TGTGCCATCAGTGAGGAGGGACAGGCCTCCTACTATGGCTACACCTTC
v_gene: TRBV27; abundance: NA; j_gene: TRBJ2-7; d_gene: NA; CDR3aa: CASSPGPRRLEQYF; CDR3nt: TGTGCCAGCAGTCCAGGCCCTCGGCGGCTCGAGCAGTACTTC
v_gene: TRBV14; abundance: NA; j_gene: TRBJ2-2; d_gene: NA; CDR3aa: CASSHRRASTGELFF; CDR3nt: TGTGCCAGCAGCCACCGCAGGGCTTCCACCGGGGAGCTGTTTTTT
v_gene: TRBV5-5; abundance: NA; j_gene: TRBJ1-2; d_gene: NA; CDR3aa: CASSLSRAANYGYTF; CDR3nt: TGTGCCAGCAGCCTTTCCAGGGCCGCTAACTATGGCTACACCTTC
v_gene: TRBV6-1; abundance: NA; j_gene: TRBJ1-1; d_gene: NA; CDR3aa: CASSNRGFEAFF; CDR3nt: TGTGCCAGCAGCAATAGAGGCTTTGAAGCTTTCTTT
v_gene: TRBV7-2; abundance: few; j_gene: TRBJ2-7; d_gene: TRBD2; CDR3aa: CASSLASVQRGAVSYEQYF; CDR3nt: TGTGCCAGCAGCTTAGCGTCGGTACAGCGGGGGGCCGTCTCCTACGAGCAGTACTTC
v_gene: TRBV19; abundance: NA; j_gene: TRBJ2-5; d_gene: NA; CDR3aa: CASTGQGQETQYF; CDR3nt: TGTGCCAGTACGGGCCAGGGACAAGAGACCCAGTACTTC
v_gene: TRBV29-1; abundance: NA; j_gene: TRBJ2-3; d_gene: NA; CDR3aa: CSVRSGYTDTQYF; CDR3nt: TGCAGCGTCCGGTCCGGTTACACAGATACGCAGTATTTT
v_gene: TRBV2; abundance: NA; j_gene: TRBJ1-3; d_gene: NA; CDR3aa: CARGSNSGNTIYF; CDR3nt: TGTGCCAGGGGGAGTAACTCTGGAAACACCATATATTTT
v_gene: TRBV5-6; abundance: NA; j_gene: TRBJ1-6; d_gene: NA; CDR3aa: CASSLGRNNSPLHF; CDR3nt: TGTGCCAGCAGCTTGGGTAGGAACAATTCACCCCTCCACTTT
v_gene: TRBV15; abundance: NA; j_gene: TRBJ2-6; d_gene: NA; CDR3aa: CATSRERGGGANVLTF; CDR3nt: TGTGCCACCAGCAGAGAGAGGGGGGGAGGGGCCAACGTCCTGACTTTC
v_gene: TRBV6-6; abundance: NA; j_gene: TRBJ2-2; d_gene: NA; CDR3aa: CASGGTNTGELFF; CDR3nt: TGTGCCAGCGGAGGAACGAACACCGGGGAGCTGTTTTTT
v_gene: TRBV9; abundance: NA; j_gene: TRBJ2-7; d_gene: NA; CDR3aa: CASSAGEHNYEQYF; CDR3nt: TGTGCCAGCAGCGCAGGGGAACATAACTACGAGCAGTACTTC
v_gene: TRBV2; abundance: NA; j_gene: TRBJ1-1; d_gene: NA; CDR3aa: CASSVHQGEAFF; CDR3nt: TGTGCCAGCAGTGTACATCAGGGCGAAGCTTTCTTT
v_gene: TRBV5-6; abundance: NA; j_gene: TRBJ1-2; d_gene: NA; CDR3aa: CASSLAGVDGYTF; CDR3nt: TGTGCCAGCAGCTTGGCAGGGGTCGACGGCTACACCTTC
v_gene: TRBV5-5; abundance: NA; j_gene: TRBJ2-5; d_gene: NA; CDR3aa: CASSLLGSQETQYF; CDR3nt: TGTGCCAGCAGCTTGCTAGGATCCCAAGAGACCCAGTACTTC
v_gene: TRBV6-1; abundance: NA; j_gene: TRBJ2-7; d_gene: TRBD1; CDR3aa: CASSDFWTGKNEQYF; CDR3nt: TGTGCCAGCAGTGATTTCTGGACAGGGAAGAACGAGCAGTACTTC
v_gene: TRBV13; abundance: few; j_gene: TRBJ2-7; d_gene: TRBD2; CDR3aa: CASSYHNAGGPSEQYF; CDR3nt: TGTGCCAGCAGCTACCATAACGCGGGGGGGCCTTCCGAGCAGTACTTC
v_gene: TRBV5-6; abundance: NA; j_gene: TRBJ1-2; d_gene: NA; CDR3aa: CASSYGQIIYGYTF; CDR3nt: TGTGCCAGCAGCTATGGACAGATCATCTATGGCTACACCTTC
v_gene: TRBV9; abundance: NA; j_gene: TRBJ1-3; d_gene: TRBD1; CDR3aa: CASSVTWDRGSGNTIYF; CDR3nt: TGTGCCAGCAGCGTGACTTGGGACAGGGGGTCCGGAAACACCATATATTTT
v_gene: TRBV15; abundance: NA; j_gene: TRBJ1-4; d_gene: NA; CDR3aa: CATSLRPLVLFF; CDR3nt: TGTGCCACCAGCTTGCGACCGTTAGTGCTGTTTTTT
v_gene: TRBV5-6; abundance: NA; j_gene: TRBJ1-5; d_gene: NA; CDR3aa: CASSSRGRGANQPQHF; CDR3nt: TGTGCCAGCAGCTCCCGGGGACGGGGGGCTAATCAGCCCCAGCATTTT
v_gene: TRBV7-2; abundance: NA; j_gene: TRBJ2-4; d_gene: TRBD2; CDR3aa: CASSPGREGGIQYF; CDR3nt: TGTGCCAGCAGCCCTGGACGGGAGGGTGGCATTCAGTACTTC
v_gene: TRBV28; abundance: once; j_gene: TRBJ2-7; d_gene: TRBD1; CDR3aa: CASGRTGGAYEQYF; CDR3nt: TGTGCCAGCGGTAGGACAGGGGGGGCCTACGAGCAGTACTTC
v_gene: TRBV21-1; abundance: NA; j_gene: TRBJ2-3; d_gene: NA; CDR3aa: CASSKGNLAEFTDTQYF; CDR3nt: TGTGCCAGCAGCAAAGGGAACCTAGCGGAATTCACAGATACGCAGTATTTT
v_gene: TRBV2; abundance: NA; j_gene: TRBJ2-7; d_gene: TRBD1; CDR3aa: CASRTGTGDYEQYF; CDR3nt: TGTGCCAGCAGGACCGGGACAGGGGACTACGAGCAGTACTTC
v_gene: TRBV30; abundance: NA; j_gene: TRBJ1-5; d_gene: NA; CDR3aa: CAWSGEDRPNQPQHF; CDR3nt: TGTGCCTGGAGTGGGGAGGACAGACCTAATCAGCCCCAGCATTTT
v_gene: TRBV30; abundance: NA; j_gene: TRBJ1-2; d_gene: NA; CDR3aa: CAWSSQKDGYTF; CDR3nt: TGTGCCTGGAGTTCACAGAAGGATGGCTACACCTTC
v_gene: TRBV7-2; abundance: NA; j_gene: TRBJ2-3; d_gene: TRBD1; CDR3aa: CASSSQGVDTQYF; CDR3nt: TGTGCCAGCAGCTCCCAGGGGGTAGATACGCAGTATTTT
v_gene: TRBV6-4; abundance: NA; j_gene: TRBJ1-2; d_gene: NA; CDR3aa: CASSPGVRGYGYTF; CDR3nt: TGTGCCAGCAGTCCAGGGGTTCGGGGCTATGGCTACACCTTC
v_gene: TRBV4-1; abundance: large; j_gene: TRBJ2-3; d_gene: NA; CDR3aa: CASSQERTRTDTQYF; CDR3nt: TGCGCCAGCAGCCAAGAGCGCACCCGCACAGATACGCAGTATTTT
v_gene: TRBV29-1; abundance: NA; j_gene: TRBJ1-2; d_gene: TRBD1; CDR3aa: CSAGQGPNYGYTF; CDR3nt: TGCAGCGCGGGACAGGGACCTAACTATGGCTACACCTTC
v_gene: TRBV4-2; abundance: NA; j_gene: TRBJ2-7; d_gene: NA; CDR3aa: CASSQAQGSYEQYF; CDR3nt: TGTGCCAGCAGCCAAGCACAGGGATCCTACGAGCAGTACTTC
v_gene: TRBV11-2; abundance: NA; j_gene: TRBJ2-1; d_gene: NA; CDR3aa: CASIRGYSSYNEQFF; CDR3nt: TGTGCCAGCATACGTGGGTACAGTTCCTACAATGAGCAGTTCTTC
v_gene: TRBV5-1; abundance: NA; j_gene: TRBJ2-7; d_gene: NA; CDR3aa: CASSPGVGGSSSYEQYF; CDR3nt: TGCGCCAGCAGCCCGGGCGTGGGGGGCTCGAGCTCCTACGAGCAGTACTTC